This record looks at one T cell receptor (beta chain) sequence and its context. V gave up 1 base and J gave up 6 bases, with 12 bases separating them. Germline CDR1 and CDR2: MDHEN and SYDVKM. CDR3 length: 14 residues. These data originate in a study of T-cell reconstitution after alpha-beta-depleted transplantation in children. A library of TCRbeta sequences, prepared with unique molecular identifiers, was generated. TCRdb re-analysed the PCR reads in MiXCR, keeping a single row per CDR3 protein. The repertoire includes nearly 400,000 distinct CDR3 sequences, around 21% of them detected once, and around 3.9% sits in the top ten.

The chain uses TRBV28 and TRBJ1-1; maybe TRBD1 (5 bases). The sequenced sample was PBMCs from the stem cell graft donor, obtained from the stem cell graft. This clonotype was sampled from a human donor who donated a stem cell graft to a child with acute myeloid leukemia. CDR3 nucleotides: TGTGCCAGCAGTTTATTCCAGGGATGGGCTGAAGCTTTCTTT. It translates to CASSLFQGWAEAFF.